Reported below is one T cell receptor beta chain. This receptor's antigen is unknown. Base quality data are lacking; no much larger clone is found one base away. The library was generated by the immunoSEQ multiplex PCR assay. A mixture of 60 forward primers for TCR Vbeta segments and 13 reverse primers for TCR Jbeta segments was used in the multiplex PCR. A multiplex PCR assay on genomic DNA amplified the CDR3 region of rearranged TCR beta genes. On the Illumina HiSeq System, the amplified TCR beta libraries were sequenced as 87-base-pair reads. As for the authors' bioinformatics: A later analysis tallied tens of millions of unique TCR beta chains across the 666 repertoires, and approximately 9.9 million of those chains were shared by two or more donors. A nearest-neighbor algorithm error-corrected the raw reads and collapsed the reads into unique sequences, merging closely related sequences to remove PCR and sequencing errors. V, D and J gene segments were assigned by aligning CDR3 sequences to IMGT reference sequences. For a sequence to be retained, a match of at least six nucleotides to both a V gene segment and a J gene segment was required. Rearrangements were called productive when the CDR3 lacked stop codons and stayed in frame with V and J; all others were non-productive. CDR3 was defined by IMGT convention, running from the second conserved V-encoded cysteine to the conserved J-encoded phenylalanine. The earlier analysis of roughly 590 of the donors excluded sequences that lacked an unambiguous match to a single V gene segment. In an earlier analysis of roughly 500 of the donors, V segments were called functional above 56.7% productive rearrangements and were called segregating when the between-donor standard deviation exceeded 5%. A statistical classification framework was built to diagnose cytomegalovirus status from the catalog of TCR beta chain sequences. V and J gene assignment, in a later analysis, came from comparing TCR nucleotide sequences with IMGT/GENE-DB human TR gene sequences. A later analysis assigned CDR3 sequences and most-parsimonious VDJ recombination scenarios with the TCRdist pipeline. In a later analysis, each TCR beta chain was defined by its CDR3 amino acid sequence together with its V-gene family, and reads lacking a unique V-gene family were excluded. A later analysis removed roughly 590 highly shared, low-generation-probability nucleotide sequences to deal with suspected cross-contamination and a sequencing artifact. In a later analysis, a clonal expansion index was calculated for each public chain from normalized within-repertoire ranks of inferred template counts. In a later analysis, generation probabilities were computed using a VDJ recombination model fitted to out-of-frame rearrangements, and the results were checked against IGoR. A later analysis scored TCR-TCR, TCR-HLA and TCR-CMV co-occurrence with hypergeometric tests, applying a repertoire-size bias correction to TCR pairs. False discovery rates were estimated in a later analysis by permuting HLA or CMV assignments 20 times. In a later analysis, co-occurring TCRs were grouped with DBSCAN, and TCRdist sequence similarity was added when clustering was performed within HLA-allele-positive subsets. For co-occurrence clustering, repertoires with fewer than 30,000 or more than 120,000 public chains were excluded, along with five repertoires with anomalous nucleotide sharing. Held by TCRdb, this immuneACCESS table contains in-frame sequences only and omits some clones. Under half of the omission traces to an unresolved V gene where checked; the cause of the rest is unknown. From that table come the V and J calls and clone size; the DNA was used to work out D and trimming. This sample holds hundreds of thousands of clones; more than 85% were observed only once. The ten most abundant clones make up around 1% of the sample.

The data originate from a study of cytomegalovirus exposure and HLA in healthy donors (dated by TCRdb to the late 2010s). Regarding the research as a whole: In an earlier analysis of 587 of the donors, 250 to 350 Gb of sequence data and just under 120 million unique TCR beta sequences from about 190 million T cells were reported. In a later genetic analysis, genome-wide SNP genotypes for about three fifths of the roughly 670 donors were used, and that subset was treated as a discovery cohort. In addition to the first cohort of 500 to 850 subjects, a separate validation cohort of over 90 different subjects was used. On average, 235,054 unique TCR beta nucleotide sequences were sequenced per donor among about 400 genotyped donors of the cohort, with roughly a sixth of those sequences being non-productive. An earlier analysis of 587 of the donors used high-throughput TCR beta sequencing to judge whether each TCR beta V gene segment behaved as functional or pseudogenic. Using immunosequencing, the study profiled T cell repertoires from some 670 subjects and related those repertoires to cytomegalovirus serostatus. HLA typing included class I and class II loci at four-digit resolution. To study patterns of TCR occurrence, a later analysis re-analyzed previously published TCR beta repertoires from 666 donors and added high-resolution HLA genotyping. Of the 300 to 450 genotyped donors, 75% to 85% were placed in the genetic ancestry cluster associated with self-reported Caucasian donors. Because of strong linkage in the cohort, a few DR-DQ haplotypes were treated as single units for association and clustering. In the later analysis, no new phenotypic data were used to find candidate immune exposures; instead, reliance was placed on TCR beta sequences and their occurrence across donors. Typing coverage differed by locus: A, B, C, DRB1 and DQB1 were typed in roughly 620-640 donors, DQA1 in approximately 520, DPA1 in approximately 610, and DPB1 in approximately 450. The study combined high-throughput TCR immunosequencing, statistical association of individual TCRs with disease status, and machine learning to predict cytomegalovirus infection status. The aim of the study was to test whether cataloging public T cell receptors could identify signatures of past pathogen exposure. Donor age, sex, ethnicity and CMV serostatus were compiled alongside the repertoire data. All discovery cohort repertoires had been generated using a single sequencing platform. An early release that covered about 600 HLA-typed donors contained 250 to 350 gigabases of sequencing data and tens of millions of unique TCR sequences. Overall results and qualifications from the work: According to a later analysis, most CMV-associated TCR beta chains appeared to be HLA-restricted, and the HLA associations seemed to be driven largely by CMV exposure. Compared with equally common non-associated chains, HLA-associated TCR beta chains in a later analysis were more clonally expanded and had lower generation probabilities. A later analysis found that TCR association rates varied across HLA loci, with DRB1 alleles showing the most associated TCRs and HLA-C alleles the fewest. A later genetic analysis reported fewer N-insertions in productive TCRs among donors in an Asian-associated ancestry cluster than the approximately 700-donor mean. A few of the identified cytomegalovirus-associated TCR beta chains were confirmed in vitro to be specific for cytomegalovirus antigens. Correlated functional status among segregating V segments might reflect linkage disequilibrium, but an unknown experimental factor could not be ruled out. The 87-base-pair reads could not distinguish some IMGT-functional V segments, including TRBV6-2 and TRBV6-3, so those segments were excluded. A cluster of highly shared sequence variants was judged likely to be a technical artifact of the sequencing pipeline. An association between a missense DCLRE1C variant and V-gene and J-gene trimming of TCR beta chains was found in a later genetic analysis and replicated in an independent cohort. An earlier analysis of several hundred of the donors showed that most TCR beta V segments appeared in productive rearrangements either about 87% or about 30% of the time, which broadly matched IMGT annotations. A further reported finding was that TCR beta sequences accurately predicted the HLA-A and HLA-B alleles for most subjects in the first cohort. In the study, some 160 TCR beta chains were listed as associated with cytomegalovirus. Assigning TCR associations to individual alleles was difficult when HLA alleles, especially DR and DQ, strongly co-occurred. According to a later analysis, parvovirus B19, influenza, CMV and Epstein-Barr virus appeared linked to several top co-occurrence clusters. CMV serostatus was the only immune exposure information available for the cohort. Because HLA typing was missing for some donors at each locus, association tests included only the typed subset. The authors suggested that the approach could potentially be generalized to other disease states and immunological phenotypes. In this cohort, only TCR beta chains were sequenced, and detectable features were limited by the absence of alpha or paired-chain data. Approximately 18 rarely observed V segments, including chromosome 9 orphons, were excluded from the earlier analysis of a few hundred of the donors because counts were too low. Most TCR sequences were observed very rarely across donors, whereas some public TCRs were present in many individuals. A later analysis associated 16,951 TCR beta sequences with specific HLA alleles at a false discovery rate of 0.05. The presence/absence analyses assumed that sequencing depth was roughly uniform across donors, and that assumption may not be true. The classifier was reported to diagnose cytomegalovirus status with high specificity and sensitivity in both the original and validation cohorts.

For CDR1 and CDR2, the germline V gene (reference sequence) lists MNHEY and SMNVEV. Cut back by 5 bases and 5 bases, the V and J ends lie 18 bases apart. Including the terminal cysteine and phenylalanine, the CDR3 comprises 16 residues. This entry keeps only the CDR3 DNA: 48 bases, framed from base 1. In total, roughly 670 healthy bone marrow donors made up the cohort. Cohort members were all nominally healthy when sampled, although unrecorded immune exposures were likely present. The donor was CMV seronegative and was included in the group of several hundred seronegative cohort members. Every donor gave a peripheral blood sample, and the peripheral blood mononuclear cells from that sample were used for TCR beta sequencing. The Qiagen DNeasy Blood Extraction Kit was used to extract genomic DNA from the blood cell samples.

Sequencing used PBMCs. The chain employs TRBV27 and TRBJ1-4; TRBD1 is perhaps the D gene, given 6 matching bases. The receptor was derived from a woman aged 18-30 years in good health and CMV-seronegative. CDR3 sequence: CASSSLSPQGNEKLFF. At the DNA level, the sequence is TGTGCCAGCAGTAGCCTGTCTCCCCAGGGGAATGAAAAACTGTTTTTT.